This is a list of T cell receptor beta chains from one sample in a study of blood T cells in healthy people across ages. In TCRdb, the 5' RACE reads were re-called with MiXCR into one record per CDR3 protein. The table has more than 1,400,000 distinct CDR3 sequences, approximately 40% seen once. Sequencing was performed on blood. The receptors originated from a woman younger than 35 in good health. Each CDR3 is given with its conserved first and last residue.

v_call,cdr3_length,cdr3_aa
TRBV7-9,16,CASSLVGAGPTGELFF
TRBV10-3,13,CASARVNTGELFF
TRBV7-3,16,CASSPMGDSRYYEQYF
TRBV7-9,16,CASSTGGGAIGQPQHF
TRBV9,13,CASSLTPNEKLFF
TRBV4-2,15,CASSQDGGQVYGYTF
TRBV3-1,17,CASSHPSRGGAYNEQFF
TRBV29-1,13,CSVAPPGSYEQYF
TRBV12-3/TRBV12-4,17,CASNSHERGSSYNEQFF
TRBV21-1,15,CASSKSSGLNQPQHF
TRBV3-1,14,CASGGPTQGTEAFF
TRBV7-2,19,CASSVEQLAGWGMGDTQYF
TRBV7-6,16,CASSLYGGRVEERQYF
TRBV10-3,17,CAISEEWGTGNNSPLHF
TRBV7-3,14,CASSSGLAPDTQYF
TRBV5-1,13,CASSEAIGSPLHF
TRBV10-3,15,CAISDPSGSTYEQYF
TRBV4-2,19,CASSHVPGQGASKPYEQYF
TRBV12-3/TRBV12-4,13,CASSLREFYGYTF
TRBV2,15,CASSEDKGGVQPQHF
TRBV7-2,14,CASSLATGTGEAFF
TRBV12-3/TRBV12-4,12,CASSYNPDEQYF
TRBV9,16,CASSARGGSSYNEQFF
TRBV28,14,CASSPSGTNYGYTF
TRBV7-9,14,CASSLALSSDPQYF
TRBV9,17,CASSIPTSGGSYNEQFF
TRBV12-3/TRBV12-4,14,CAREDSTPYNEQFF
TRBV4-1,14,CASSQRVHYNEQFF
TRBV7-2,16,CASSYLGRGTTDTQYF
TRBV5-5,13,CASSFGPTNEQYF
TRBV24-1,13,CATSDPDSFGQFF
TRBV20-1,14,CSARDSTENQPQHF
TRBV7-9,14,CASRAGTRVGEQYF
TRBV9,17,CASSVGLAGDTYNEQFF
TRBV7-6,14,CASSQELTDYGYTF
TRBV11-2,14,CASKSGRSTDTQYF
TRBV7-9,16,CASSSPGLAAQETQYF